This passage covers 14 T cell receptor beta chains from one sample sequenced in a study of T-cell memory formation after mild COVID-19. Each CDR3 protein is one row after TCRdb ran MiXCR on the 5' RACE reads. The sample has 150,000 or so distinct CDR3 sequences, around a tenth seen once. Sequencing used PBMCs or a T cell subset sorted from them (not recorded which). These receptors were obtained from a man aged 18 to 29 who had mild COVID-19 (a few samples of this study predate the infection). Cell type and time point are not known.

The chain employs TRBV5-5 and TRBJ2-2, with D perhaps assigned TRBD1 or TRBD2 (5 bases each). Deletions cut 2 bases from V and 5 bases from J, with 16 bases between. This CDR3 is 16 amino acids long. Germline CDR1 SGHKS, CDR2 YYEKEE (reference sequence). This CDR3 is CASSFLAGRVTGELFF. Here the CDR3 DNA reads TGTGCCAGCAGCTTCCTCGCGGGCAGGGTAACCGGGGAGCTGTTTTTT.

In this sample, this clonotype turned up a few times. The rearrangement joins TRBV9 to TRBJ2-3; 10 positions match TRBD2. This CDR3 spans 16 amino acids. Looked up from germline, CDR1 is SGDLS and CDR2 is YYNGEE. Trimming cost V 4 bases and J 4 bases; bases outside gene matches: 9. The DNA of the CDR3 is TGTGCCAGCAGCCCCCTTAGGAGCGGGGGGGCAGATACGCAGTATTTT. Its protein product is CASSPLRSGGADTQYF.

The chain links TRBV5-5 to TRBJ2-5; 9 nucleotides agree with TRBD2. The CDR3 is 18 amino acids. CDR1 and CDR2 from the germline V gene are SGHKS and YYEKEE (reference sequence). Unmatched junction bases numbered 17, after V lost 7 bases and J lost 1 base. As DNA, the CDR3 is TGTGCCAGCCAATTCGGCAGGGGCGGGACTAGCCCCCAAGAGACCCAGTACTTC. Its protein is CASQFGRGGTSPQETQYF.

This clonotype was recorded a few times. This chain connects TRBV19 to TRBJ2-7; no reliable D call. The germline V and J ends were trimmed by 3 bases and 7 bases, with 19 bases remaining between them. Germline CDR1 is LNHDA and CDR2 is SQIVND (reference sequence). The CDR3 totals 15 residues. DNA of the CDR3: TGTGCCAGTAGTATCCCGCCTCGTAAGTTTGAAGAGCAGTACTTC. Amino acid sequence: CASSIPPRKFEEQYF. The entire variable domain, with the rest obtained from reference TRBV19 and TRBJ2-7, is as follows: DGGITQSPKYLFRKEGQNVTLSCEQNLNHDAMYWYRQDPGQGLRLIYYSQIVNDFQKGDIAEGYSVSREKKESFPLTVTSAQKNPTAFYLCASSIPPRKFEEQYFGPGTRLTVT.

The chain recombines TRBV4-3 with TRBJ1-2; D gene ambiguous. The V gene's germline CDR1 is LGHNA and CDR2 YSLEER. V was pared by 0 bases and J by 4 bases, with 6 bases between. This CDR3 is 13 amino acids long. The CDR3 sequence is CASSQDRTYGYTF. The CDR3 DNA sequence: TGCGCCAGCAGCCAAGACAGGACCTATGGCTACACCTTC.

There are a few counts of this clonotype. J is TRBJ2-2 and V is TRBV9, with D perhaps matching TRBD1 (5 bases). Trimming left V 2 bases short and J 1 base short, with 6 bases between. The germline V gene encodes CDR1 SGDLS and CDR2 YYNGEE. The CDR3 extends over 14 amino acids. The CDR3 loop is CASSVDRNTGELFF. For the CDR3, the DNA is TGTGCCAGCAGCGTCGACAGGAACACCGGGGAGCTGTTTTTT.

The table lists this clonotype with a few counts. This rearrangement joins TRBV18 to TRBJ2-1, with 9 nucleotides matching TRBD2. Germline lookup yields CDR1 KGHSH and CDR2 LQKENI. The CDR3 extends over 14 amino acids. The V gene end was trimmed by 4 bases and the J gene end by 10 bases; junction bases not matched to a gene: 8. The CDR3 loop reads CASSLAGVTGEQFF. The CDR3 DNA sequence: TGTGCCAGCTCACTAGCGGGGGTTACTGGAGAGCAGTTCTTC.

This clonotype was recorded at least ten times. The CDR3 DNA reads as TGTGCCAGCGGACGGATACAGGGGAACACTGAAGCTTTCTTT. Encoded protein: CASGRIQGNTEAFF. This rearrangement joins TRBV2 to TRBJ1-1, with D tentatively TRBD1 (6 bases). The CDR3 runs 14 residues. In germline, CDR1 is SNHLY, CDR2 FYNNEI. Trimming removed 8 bases at V and 1 base at J, with 14 bases between.

This clonotype was observed a few times. In nucleotides, the CDR3 is TGTGCCAGTAACGGACAGGCTGGAAACACCATATATTTT. It encodes CASNGQAGNTIYF. The chain couples TRBV2 to TRBJ1-3; 7 nucleotides align to TRBD1. Germline CDR1 is SNHLY and CDR2 is FYNNEI. The junction had 4 bases not matched to a gene; V was cut back by 9 bases and J by 2 bases. CDR3 size: 13 residues.

The CDR3 loop reads CASSPRGGAEVGELFF. CDR3 nucleotides: TGTGCCAGCAGTCCCCGCGGGGGGGCCGAGGTCGGGGAGCTGTTTTTT. The chain recombines TRBV12-3 or TRBV12-4 with TRBJ2-2, with 9 bases aligning to TRBD2. This CDR3 comprises 16 residues. The J segment lost 7 bases and the V segment lost 5 bases, leaving 11 bases of the junction unmatched.

V usage is TRBV7-9 and J usage is TRBJ1-1; TRBD1 might be the D (6 bases). Germline values: CDR1 SEHNR, CDR2 FQNEAQ (reference sequence). V was shortened by 2 bases and J by 10 bases, with 14 bases between the two germline ends. This CDR3 is built from 13 residues. The CDR3 here is CASSLRGERSAFF. DNA of the CDR3: TGTGCCAGCAGCTTAAGGGGGGAAAGGTCAGCTTTCTTT.

This clonotype was observed a handful of times. The rearrangement links TRBV7-8 to TRBJ1-1, with a weak D call TRBD1 (5 bases). This CDR3 has 16 residues. In germline, CDR1 is SGHVS, CDR2 FQNEAQ. Trimming removed 7 bases from V and 4 bases from J, with 22 bases in between. CDR3 sequence (DNA): TGTGCCAGCAAAGCAGGTGCGGGCGGCCAGGGCACTGAAGCTTTCTTT. Translating it yields CASKAGAGGQGTEAFF.

This clonotype was picked up a small number of times. This chain uses TRBV20-1 with TRBJ2-3; TRBD1 might be the D (5 bases). The CDR3 has 12 residues. Between the trimmed V and J ends, which lost 0 bases and 4 bases, there was a span of 5 bases. Germline CDR1 DFQATT, CDR2 SNEGSKA (reference sequence). CDR3 region: CSAREGADTQYF. CDR3 nucleotides: TGCAGTGCTAGAGAAGGGGCAGATACGCAGTATTTT.

This clonotype occurred a few times. The genes are TRBV4-1 and TRBJ2-3; 10 bases agree with TRBD1. The germline V gene has CDR1 MGHRA and CDR2 YSYEKL. V lost 3 bases, J lost 0 bases, and 3 bases stayed unmatched. The CDR3 covers 16 residues. The CDR3 nucleotides are TGCGCCAGCAGCCAGGGACAGGGGCCTAGCACAGATACGCAGTATTTT. Protein product: CASSQGQGPSTDTQYF.